One and the same sample provided the 9 T cell receptor beta chains below, sequenced in a study of early T cells in non-severe SARS-CoV-2 infection. TCRdb re-derived calls from the 5' RACE reads in MiXCR, one entry per CDR3 protein. Found here are about 80,000 distinct CDR3 sequences, 11% of them singletons; the top ten hold 4.7%. The sequenced sample was whole blood. These receptor sequences come from an adult who was a healthcare worker with PCR-confirmed SARS-CoV-2 infection or an uninfected control (not recorded which).

This clonotype was picked up many times. V gene TRBV6-2 or TRBV6-3 combines with J gene TRBJ1-2; D possibly corresponds to TRBD1 (6 bases). V gave up 6 bases and J gave up 4 bases, with 18 bases separating them. The germline V gene encodes CDR1 MNHEY and CDR2 SVGEGT. This CDR3 comprises 15 residues. This chain's CDR3 is CASSPDTGHGYGYTF. CDR3 sequence (DNA): TGTGCCAGCAGCCCCGACACAGGGCATGGCTATGGCTACACCTTC.

The gene calls are TRBV12-3 or TRBV12-4 and TRBJ1-2; TRBD1 aligns across 7 bases. CDR3 length equals 12 residues. J lost 7 bases, V lost 6 bases, and 5 bases had no gene match. The CDR3 reads CASRTGVLGYTF. The CDR3 DNA sequence: TGTGCCAGCAGAACAGGGGTACTTGGCTACACCTTC.

The genes are TRBV6-1 and TRBJ2-2, with D perhaps matching TRBD1 or TRBD2 (5 bases each). Trimming took 2 bases from V and 7 from J, leaving 14 bases between them. The germline V gene has CDR1 MNHNS and CDR2 SASEGT. The CDR3 consists of 15 residues. The CDR3 loop reads CASSEPGLEGGELFF. DNA for the CDR3: TGTGCCAGCAGTGAACCAGGGCTAGAGGGCGGGGAGCTGTTTTTT.

This rearrangement joins TRBV5-6 to TRBJ2-5, with 9 bases aligning to TRBD1. The junction had 6 bases not matched to a gene; V was cut back by 4 bases and J by 2 bases. The germline gives CDR1 SGHDT, CDR2 YYEEEE. The CDR3 has 15 residues. The CDR3 DNA is TGTGCCAGCAGCGTGCCGGGACAGGGTCAAGAGACCCAGTACTTC. This encodes CASSVPGQGQETQYF.

The V call is TRBV25-1, the J call TRBJ2-3; TRBD2 aligns across 7 bases. Germline V gene lookup returns CDR1 MGHDK and CDR2 SYGVNS. The CDR3 is 14 residues long. V lost 8 bases to trimming and J lost 0 bases; unmatched junction nucleotides: 5. The CDR3, as DNA: TGTGCCAGCCAGCGGGATGAGAGCACAGATACGCAGTATTTT. Its translation: CASQRDESTDTQYF.

J is TRBJ2-1 and V is TRBV12-3 or TRBV12-4; TRBD1 or TRBD2 may be the D gene (5 bases each). Trimming removed 3 bases at V and 7 bases at J, with 13 bases between. CDR3 length: 14 residues. The chain's CDR3 is CASSFFGGPNEQFF. CDR3 coding DNA: TGTGCCAGCAGTTTTTTTGGGGGACCGAATGAGCAGTTCTTC.

The rearrangement uses TRBV29-1 and TRBJ1-1, with D hard to call. There are 11 residues in the CDR3. Trimming removed 3 bases at V and 0 bases at J, with 2 bases between. Germline V CDR1 and CDR2: SQVTM, ANQGSEA. CDR3 nucleotide sequence: TGCAGCGTTGAGATGAACACTGAAGCTTTCTTT. It is translated as CSVEMNTEAFF.

This clonotype was observed many times. V and J are TRBV6-5 and TRBJ2-3; TRBD1 matches 10 bases. Germline lookup yields CDR1 MNHEY and CDR2 SVGAGI. After removal of 3 bases from V and 3 bases from J, the junction contained 9 bases not matched to a gene. This CDR3 comprises 17 residues. Here the CDR3 DNA reads TGTGCCAGCAGTTATTACTCTGGGACAGGGGTAACAGATACGCAGTATTTT. Translation: CASSYYSGTGVTDTQYF.

This clonotype was detected only a few times. The V and J genes are TRBV29-1 and TRBJ2-1; D is perhaps TRBD1 or TRBD2 (5 bases each). V lost 3 bases and J lost 7, with 13 bases in between. Germline V CDR1 and CDR2: SQVTM, ANQGSEA. This CDR3 region has 13 residues. CDR3 sequence (DNA): TGCAGCGTTGAGGGACCGGTATTGAATGAGCAGTTCTTC. The encoded protein is CSVEGPVLNEQFF.